This TCR beta chain was observed in a study of blood T cells in healthy people across ages (dated by TCRdb to 2013 to 2016). Study-level background: In model experiments, template switching captured about one uniquely barcoded TCR beta cDNA molecule for every two T cells. To avoid experimental bias, donors of different ages were distributed randomly across sequencing lanes. For two donors (one aged 18 to 29 and one aged 80 or older), the study analyzed two additional independent replicas of 1 million unique cDNA reads from the same blood draw. Using deep sequencing normalized with unique cDNA molecular identifiers, the study measured how TCR beta repertoire diversity changes with age. The donors were split into four age groups: young (average about 16 years), middle-aged (39), aged (about 62) and long-lived (roughly 88). What the authors observed across the whole study: Conclusive comparison of naive and antigen-experienced compartments was prevented by the profiling of bulk unsorted PBMCs. Observed TCR beta diversity per million T cells fell roughly linearly with age, and a significant reduction was already apparent by age roughly 40. The long-lived group showed more naive CD4+ T cells, fewer expanded clones and increased TCR diversity than the aged group, suggesting age selection. Total diversity estimates from one million sequenced T cells were considered lower bounds and underestimates. Because the CMV infection status of the donors was unknown, age-related changes in expanded clonotypes may potentially have been confounded. Observed TCR beta diversity correlated strongly with the percentage of naive T cells measured by flow cytometry.

A distance of 15 bases separates the germline ends of V and J, which lose 2 bases and 8 bases respectively. The germline V gene sets CDR1 to MNHNS and CDR2 to SASEGT. The CDR3 contains 15 residues, cysteine and phenylalanine counted. The CDR3 DNA has 45 bases and is translated from base 1. Concerning this clonotype: The clone's antigen remains unknown. No base quality values were provided; no much bigger clone lies one nucleotide off.

The donors were a few dozen Caucasian individuals from Russia, aged roughly 6 to 100 years, who were systemically healthy. Each donor gave approximately 9.3 milliliters of peripheral blood, collected into EDTA-treated Vacutainer tubes. PBMCs were isolated by Ficoll-Paque density-gradient centrifugation, with at least 6 million obtained per sample. Total RNA, at least 6 micrograms per sample, was extracted from PBMCs with Trizol reagent. For every donor, an aliquot of PBMCs went through flow cytometry to measure the percentages of naive CD45RAhigh/CD27high T cells. The library was obtained by 5' RACE. TCRdb records Illumina HiSeq 2500 as the sequencer. A second PCR of about 6 to 11 cycles was run with a J-beta primer mix and a sample-barcoded 5' primer. A unique molecular identifier was introduced onto each TCR beta cDNA molecule by a template-switch 5' adaptor carrying 12 random nucleotides. Each sample yielded at least 2.5 million CDR3-containing paired-end reads. The Mint cDNA synthesis kit, primed by a TRBC-specific oligonucleotide, was used to synthesize first-strand cDNA from all RNA. Following uracil-DNA glycosylase treatment, all cDNA underwent a first 18-cycle PCR with the universal primers M1SS and BC2_uni_R. The paper's data handling went like this. Each sample was normalized by randomly selecting 1 million high-quality reads, each carrying a distinct molecular identifier. Reads with shared molecular identifiers were discarded instead of being binned into consensus sequences. MiTCR, with a Q25 quality threshold and the strictest error-elimination algorithm, was used for CDR3 identification, clonotype clustering and error correction. A nonparametric unseen species model with Euler transformation was used to estimate a lower bound on total TCR beta diversity. TCRdb reprocessing: public reads trimmed at Q25 with fastp, clones called with MiXCR, in-frame beta chains kept. Under each unique CDR3 protein, matching rows form one entry showing the most common genes and DNA. TCRdb's processing, not the authors' own work, is the source of the V and J calls. This sample lists some 1.1 million distinct CDR3 sequences; around two fifths were detected once. Of the sample, about an eighth falls within the top ten clones.

The rearrangement joined TRBV6-1 to TRBJ1-4; the D gene is perhaps TRBD1, from 5 matching bases. Sequencing used blood. The clonotype comes from a man aged 18 to 29 in good health. The CDR3 protein: CASSENPGGEEKLFF. The sequenced DNA: TGTGCCAGCAGTGAAAACCCGGGGGGGGAGGAAAAACTGTTTTTT.